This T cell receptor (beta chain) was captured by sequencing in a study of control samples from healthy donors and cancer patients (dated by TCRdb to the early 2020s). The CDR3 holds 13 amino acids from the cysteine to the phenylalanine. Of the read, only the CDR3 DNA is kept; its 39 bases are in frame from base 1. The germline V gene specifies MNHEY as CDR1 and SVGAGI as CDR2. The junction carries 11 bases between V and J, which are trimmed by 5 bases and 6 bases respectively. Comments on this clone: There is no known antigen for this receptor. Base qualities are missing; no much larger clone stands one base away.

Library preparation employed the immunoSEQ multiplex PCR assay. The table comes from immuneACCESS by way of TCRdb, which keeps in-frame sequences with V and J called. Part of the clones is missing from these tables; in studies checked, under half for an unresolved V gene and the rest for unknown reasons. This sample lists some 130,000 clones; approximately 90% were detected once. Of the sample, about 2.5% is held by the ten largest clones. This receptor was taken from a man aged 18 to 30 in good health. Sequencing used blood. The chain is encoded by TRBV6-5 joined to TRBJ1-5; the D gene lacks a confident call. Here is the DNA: TGTGCCAGCAGTCCCTCCCACTCTCAGCCCCAGCATTTT. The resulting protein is CASSPSHSQPQHF.